The TCR beta chain under discussion was sequenced for a study of blood T cell repertoires in COVID-19. Overall study: COVID-19 samples, acute and convalescent, were from the United States, Italy and Spain. Sources were T cells, B-cell-depleted T cells, or PBMCs; the material itself was cDNA or gDNA.

V shed 2 bases and J shed 0 bases, with 12 bases lying between them. The CDR3 totals 16 residues. Germline-derived CDR1 and CDR2 are SGHRS and YFSETQ. Per the original methods: Estimation of nucleated cell counts was performed using reference gene primer amplification. Clones were read by immunoSEQ multiplex PCR, and TCRdb kept only the in-frame ones, dropping some. Clonal size and the V and J genes are those of that table, whereas D and trimming came from the DNA. The repertoire consists of 98,000 or so clones, with around four fifths occurring once and the leading ten covering about 4.8%. The receptor comes from a man in his sixties with acute or convalescent COVID-19. The chain uses TRBV5-1 and TRBJ1-3; tentative D call: TRBD1 (6 bases). Material for sequencing was peripheral blood. CDR3 residues: CASSFLGTSSGNTIYF. The DNA for the CDR3 is TGCGCCAGCAGCTTTCTCGGGACAAGCTCTGGAAACACCATATATTTT. The complete variable domain, with remaining parts taken from reference TRBV5-1 and TRBJ1-3, reads KAGVTQTPRYLIKTRGQQVTLSCSPISGHRSVSWYQQTPGQGLQFLFEYFSETQRNKGNFPGRFSGRQFSNSRSEMNVSTLELGDSALYLCASSFLGTSSGNTIYFGEGSWLTVV.